This T cell receptor beta chain was sequenced during a study of shared clonotypes between healthy human individuals (dated by TCRdb to about 2020). A note on the overall study: The cohort included three men and a couple of women between 18 and 49 years of age. Per donor, leukapheresis produced somewhere between about 0.8 and 9 billion PBMCs. To estimate repertoire size and how much clonotype sharing occurs between individuals, the study deeply sequenced the blood TCR repertoires of roughly 5 healthy adults. Different laboratories and diverse techniques were used to prepare libraries and sequence TCR repertoires, to increase sequencing depth and limit assay-specific biases. For each donor, CD4 naive and CD4 memory were each given three plates, CD8 naive was given two plates, and CD8 memory was given one plate.

Notes on this clone: The target of this receptor is not known. The record has no base qualities; no much larger clone is one base away.

Broader findings and caveats from the paper: Naive subsets generally had larger estimated clonotype richness than memory subsets. Incomplete sequencing was indicated by rarefaction of sorted-subset datasets, despite the large sequencing depth. Across a few donors, around 5% of naive CD4, more than 3% of naive CD8, about 2% of memory CD4, and 0.4% of memory CD8 clonotypes were shared. Pairwise subsampling led to the expectation that sequencing depth would affect the degree of clonotype sharing among donors. Sampling was restricted to blood, and TCR repertoires in tissue are likely to differ from TCR repertoires in blood. Compared with non-shared clonotypes, clonotypes shared by all four sorted-subset donors had higher generation probabilities. The genetic and exposure-history diversity represented was limited by the small number of donors.

CD8 naive samples consisted of CD45RO-negative cells that were positively selected for CCR7, yielding a CD45RA+CCR7+ population without TemRA cells. The donors were healthy, HIV-negative adults who had no recently reported acute infections or vaccinations. Only Caucasian adults living in Nashville, Tennessee, USA were represented among the donors. Blood was obtained by leukapheresis, after which PBMCs were separated by Ficoll-Histopaque density gradient centrifugation and cryopreserved in liquid nitrogen vapor phase. Analytical flow cytometry was used to check the purity and quantity of every magnetically sorted T cell population. Genomic DNA was isolated from every sorted fraction and measured by UV absorbance on a Nanodrop 2000c. Using the deep immunoSEQ assay, multiplex PCR amplified TCR CDR3 regions from genomic DNA. Extracted genomic DNA from each cell subset was spread evenly across all wells of several immunoSEQ 96-well plates, with each plate serving as a replicate. For sorted subsets, around 0.2 ug of genomic DNA, equivalent to roughly 33,000 T cell genomes, went into each replicate PCR. Purified libraries were quantified with a Qubit 3.0 fluorometer, sized on a Bioanalyzer 2100, and re-quantified with the KAPA Library Quantification kit. Each immunoSEQ 96-well plate was sequenced on its own single-read 150-cycle Illumina NextSeq 550 flow cell. On the authors' methods: Because the immunoSEQ output held only junctional sequences and lacked quality scores, the filtering could not match the filtering applied to full-length reads. Sequences were annotated with PyIR, a Python wrapper for IgBLAST v1.9, using IMGT germline references to assign V/J genes and CDR3. Reads were filtered out if the reads had weak V/J assignments (E-value above 1e-6), no CDR3, stop codons, out-of-frame junctions, or ambiguous translated residues. V3J clonotypes were defined as sequences sharing an identical inferred V gene, J gene, and CDR3 amino acid sequence. To compute the percentage overlap between repertoires, the number of shared unique clonotypes was divided by the size of the smaller repertoire. RTK rarefaction, the Chao1 estimator, and Recon v2.1 estimates of unobserved clonotypes were used to assess repertoire richness. OLGA was used to compute generation probabilities for all TCRbeta clonotypes that the gDNA method yielded from four donors. Sourced from immuneACCESS, this table was stored by TCRdb with only in-frame sequences that have V and J called. A share of the clones is absent; for the studies checked, an unresolved V gene accounts for under half, and the remainder has no known explanation. From that table come the V and J calls and clone size; the DNA was used to work out D and trimming. Present in this sample are roughly 2 million clones, about 95% of which were seen just once. 0.85% to 1.3% of the sample is in the top ten clones.

The germline V gene (reference sequence) supplies CDR1 LNHNV and CDR2 YYDKDF. Deletion took 5 bases off V and 3 bases off J, with a span of 16 bases between the germline ends. The CDR3 sequence holds 15 residues, the cysteine and phenylalanine included. Of all the DNA, just the CDR3 is kept, 45 bases in frame from base 1. The chain joins TRBV15 to TRBJ1-1, with TRBD1 perhaps the D gene, on 5 matching bases. Sequencing input: naive CD8+ T cells sorted from blood. The cell subset or site label, read with the paper, signifies: CD45RA+CCR7+. The receptor was derived from a man younger than 30 in good health. The bases read TGTGCCACCAGCCGGGTGGCGGGGGTGGACACTGAAGCTTTCTTT. Translation gives CATSRVAGVDTEAFF.